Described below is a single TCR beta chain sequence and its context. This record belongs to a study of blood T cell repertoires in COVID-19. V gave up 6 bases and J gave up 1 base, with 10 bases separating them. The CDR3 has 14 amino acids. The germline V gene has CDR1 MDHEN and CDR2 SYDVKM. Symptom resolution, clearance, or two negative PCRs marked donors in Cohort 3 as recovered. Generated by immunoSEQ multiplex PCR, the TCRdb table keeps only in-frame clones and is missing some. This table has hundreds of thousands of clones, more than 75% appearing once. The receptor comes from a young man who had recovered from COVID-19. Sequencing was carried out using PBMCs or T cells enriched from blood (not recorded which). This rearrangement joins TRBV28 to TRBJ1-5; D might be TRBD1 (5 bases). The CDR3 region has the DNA TGTGCCAGCAGACGGGACTGGAGCAATCAGCCCCAGCATTTT. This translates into CASRRDWSNQPQHF.